The entry below describes one TCR beta chain. Its antigen remains unidentified. Per-base qualities were not stored, and no clone one base away is much larger. TCRbeta CDR3 regions were amplified from genomic DNA by means of the immunoSEQ Assay, a bias-controlled multiplex PCR. As for how the authors treated the data: The number of nucleated cells in each sample was estimated from the amplification of reference gene primers within the assay. To quantify the absolute abundance of each unique TCRbeta CDR3 rearrangement, sequence reads were collapsed and filtered. For each sample, productive Simpson clonality was calculated as the square root of Simpson's diversity index across productive rearrangements. In TCRdb, the immuneACCESS table is reduced to in-frame sequences with V and J assigned. These tables do not hold every clone; where another copy was compared, an unresolved V gene accounts for under half, and the others remain unexplained. D and trimming were read from the DNA, whereas the V and J calls and clone size are those reported in that table. The sample has about 130,000 clones on record, roughly 80% of them singletons. Jointly, the top ten make up less than 5% of the sample.

V is cut back by 7 bases and J by 9 bases, with 6 bases in the junction unmatched. The CDR3 measures 14 amino acids from cysteine to phenylalanine. Here the CDR3 DNA is all that survives: 42 bases in frame from base 1. CDR1 and CDR2, per the germline V gene (reference sequence), are MNHNY and SVGAGI. The data originate from a study of blood T cell repertoires in COVID-19 (dated by TCRdb to about 2020). Regarding the complete study: Samples from collaborators originated in the United States, Italy and Spain and spanned both the acute and convalescent phases of COVID-19. The material from the prospective study consisted of cDNA or gDNA derived from T cells, B-cell-depleted T cells, or PBMCs. Subjects who had been exposed to COVID-19, were actively infected with it, or had recovered from it provided the deeply sampled blood TCRbeta repertoires that made up the dataset. A de-identified subject ID, COVID-19 status, age in years and sex were almost always included in the sample metadata. Where available, HLA class I and class II types were taken from metadata supplied by the sample provider and were not determined by assay-based typing. The repertoires were released in a freely available public database intended as a resource for research on the immune response to SARS-CoV-2. Samples came from the ongoing ImmuneRACE study (first 160 participants) plus 1,254 subjects from 6 global collaborators. Here is what the overall study found, with its caveats: The quantity of clinical and demographic metadata differed by source and by participant and was supplied without curation.

One collaborating source in Seattle enrolled patients during active infection and followed them longitudinally through the course of disease. Collaborating institutions collected whole blood in K2EDTA tubes following their own protocols. Collaborator samples were shipped for TCRbeta analysis as frozen whole blood, isolated PBMCs, or DNA extracted from either sample type. The sequence came from a woman aged 70-85 years with COVID-19, enrolled during active disease. Sequenced: peripheral blood. The V gene is TRBV6-6 and the J gene is TRBJ1-6; TRBD1 matches 10 bases in the middle. This receptor carries the CDR3 CASTSGTGVSPLHF. The nucleotides are TGTGCCAGCACCTCCGGGACAGGGGTTTCACCCCTCCACTTT.